This T cell receptor beta chain was sequenced for a study of T cells in localized non-small cell lung cancer. Study observations and caveats: Sequencing, confined to only one tumor region, leaves heterogeneity possible. In the blood, greater T cell density corresponded to longer overall survival. Of the tissues analyzed, uninvolved adjacent lung showed maximal T cell clonality, greater than tumor.

In the case of this clone: As yet, its antigen is unknown.

The data were produced by immunoSEQ multiplex PCR, yet TCRdb's version contains in-frame clones alone and is incomplete. The table has 65,000 or so clones, roughly 79% seen once. The V end was cut by 5 bases, the J end by 0 bases, with 13 bases between. The length of the CDR3 is 15 residues. Germline lookup yields CDR1 SGHTA and CDR2 FQGNSA. V gene TRBV7-2 combines with J gene TRBJ1-1; D is uncertain. This TCR was sampled from a man between 35 and 75 years old with stage II lung adenocarcinoma. The source material was PBMCs, sampled before any cancer treatment. The CDR3 loop is CASSLDPRMNTEAFF. The DNA for the CDR3 is TGTGCCAGCAGCCTCGACCCCCGTATGAACACTGAAGCTTTCTTT.